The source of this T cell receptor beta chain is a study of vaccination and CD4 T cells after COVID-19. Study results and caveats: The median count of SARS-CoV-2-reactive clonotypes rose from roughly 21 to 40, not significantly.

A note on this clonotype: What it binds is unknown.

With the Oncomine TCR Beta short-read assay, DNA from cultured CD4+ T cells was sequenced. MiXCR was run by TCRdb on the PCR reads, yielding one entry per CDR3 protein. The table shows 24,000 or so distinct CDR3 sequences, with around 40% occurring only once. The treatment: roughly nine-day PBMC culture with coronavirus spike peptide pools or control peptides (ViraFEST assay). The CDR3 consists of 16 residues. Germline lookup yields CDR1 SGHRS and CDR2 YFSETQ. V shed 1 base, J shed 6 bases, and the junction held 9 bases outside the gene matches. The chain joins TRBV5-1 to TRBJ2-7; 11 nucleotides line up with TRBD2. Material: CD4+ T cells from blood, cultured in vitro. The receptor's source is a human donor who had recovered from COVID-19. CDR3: CASSLLVAGGPAEQYF. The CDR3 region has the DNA TGCGCCAGCAGCTTGCTCGTAGCGGGAGGGCCGGCCGAGCAGTACTTC.